The rows below give T cell receptor beta chains drawn from one sample of a study of blood T cell repertoires in COVID-19. This table comes from immunoSEQ multiplex PCR, and its TCRdb copy is limited to in-frame clones, with some not included. The sample includes 300,000 to 350,000 clones, about 87% of them seen just once. The sample consisted of peripheral blood. The receptors originated from a man aged 25 to 45 with COVID-19, enrolled during active disease. Both conserved end residues are part of each CDR3. D genes are given only for firm matches. Only part of the rows carry a size: once, few, many, or a class if the clone is expanded.

J gene | V gene | clone size | D gene | CDR3 protein | CDR3 DNA
TRBJ2-5 | TRBV4-3 | once | . | CASSHNGGQETQYF | TGCGCCAGCAGCCATAACGGCGGACAAGAGACCCAGTACTTC
TRBJ1-5 | TRBV29-1 | . | . | CSVRNSYQPQHF | TGCAGCGTTCGCAACTCTTATCAGCCCCAGCATTTT
TRBJ2-2 | TRBV30 | . | TRBD2 | CAWSVGGGLFGGELFF | TGTGCCTGGAGTGTTGGGGGAGGGCTATTTGGCGGGGAGCTGTTTTTT
TRBJ2-1 | TRBV10-3 | . | TRBD1 | CAFSAQGFVSEQFF | TGTGCCTTCTCGGCACAGGGGTTCGTCAGTGAGCAGTTCTTC
TRBJ1-1 | TRBV28 | . | TRBD1 | CASFTPGQGASEAFF | TGTGCCAGCTTTACCCCGGGACAGGGGGCCTCTGAAGCTTTCTTT
TRBJ2-7 | TRBV5-4 | . | . | CASSPPGGSAYEQYF | TGTGCCAGCAGCCCCCCTGGAGGTTCCGCCTACGAGCAGTACTTC
TRBJ1-1 | TRBV15 | . | . | CATSRDLGGLNTEAFF | TGTGCCACCAGCAGAGACCTGGGAGGCTTGAACACTGAAGCTTTCTTT
TRBJ2-3 | TRBV6-5 | . | TRBD2 | CASVSSGGQDTQYF | TGTGCCAGCGTTTCTAGCGGGGGGCAAGATACGCAGTATTTT
TRBJ1-6 | TRBV28 | . | TRBD1 | CASTSHPGQGSNNSPLHF | TGTGCCAGCACCTCCCATCCGGGACAGGGCTCGAATAATTCACCCCTCCACTTT
TRBJ2-1 | TRBV4-3 | few | TRBD2 | CASSQAGTSGQGQFF | TGCGCCAGCAGCCAAGCTGGGACTAGCGGCCAAGGGCAGTTCTTC
TRBJ2-7 | TRBV6-5 | . | . | CASSPVGGEQYF | TGTGCCAGCAGCCCCGTGGGGGGCGAGCAGTACTTC
TRBJ2-3 | TRBV29-1 | . | TRBD2 | CSVLGLAETSTDTQYF | TGCAGCGTCTTGGGACTAGCGGAGACTAGCACAGATACGCAGTATTTT